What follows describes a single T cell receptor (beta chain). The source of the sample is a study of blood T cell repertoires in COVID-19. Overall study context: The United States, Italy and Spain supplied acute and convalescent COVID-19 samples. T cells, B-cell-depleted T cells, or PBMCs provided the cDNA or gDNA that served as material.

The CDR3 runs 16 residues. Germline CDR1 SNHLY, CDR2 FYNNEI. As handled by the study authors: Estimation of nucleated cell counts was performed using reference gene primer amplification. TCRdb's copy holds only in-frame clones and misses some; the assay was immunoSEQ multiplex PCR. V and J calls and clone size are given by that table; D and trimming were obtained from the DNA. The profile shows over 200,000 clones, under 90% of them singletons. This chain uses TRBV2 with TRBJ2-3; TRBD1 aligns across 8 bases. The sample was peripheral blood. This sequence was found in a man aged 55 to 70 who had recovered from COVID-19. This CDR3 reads CRSGQGQVTSTDTQYF. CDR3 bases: TGTCGCTCCGGTCAGGGACAGGTCACTAGCACAGATACGCAGTATTTT. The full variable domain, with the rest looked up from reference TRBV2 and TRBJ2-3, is EPEVTQTPSHQVTQMGQEVILRCVPISNHLYFYWYRQILGQKVEFLVSFYNNEISEKSEIFDDQFSVERPDGSNFTLKIRSTKLEDSAMYFCRSGQGQVTSTDTQYFGPGTRLTVL.